This paragraph reports one T cell receptor beta chain. Its antigen remains unknown. The PCR had 60 Vbeta and 13 Jbeta primers. Using immunoSEQ multiplex PCR, the repertoire was profiled, and TCRdb retains in-frame clones only, with some absent. The sample holds 150,000 to 200,000 clones, roughly 73% seen once. The sample is drawn from a study of cytomegalovirus exposure and HLA in healthy donors. Notes on the study in general: There were some V segments, including TRBV6-2 and TRBV6-3, excluded as indistinguishable.

Germline V CDR1 and CDR2: SGHNT, YYREEE (reference sequence). This CDR3 region has 14 residues. Trimming stripped 0 bases from V and 5 bases from J, with 11 bases between. Material: PBMCs. The rearrangement links TRBV5-4 to TRBJ1-2; perhaps TRBD1 as D (5 bases). The TCR was taken from a female donor in good health and CMV-seronegative. DNA for the CDR3: TGTGCCAGCAGCTTGGCGCAGGGATGGTATGGCTACACCTTC. Its protein is CASSLAQGWYGYTF.